The clone carrying this T cell receptor beta chain was counted ten times or more. The data were taken from a study of T cells in Graves' hyperthyroidism and ophthalmopathy. Regions amplified from RNA transcripts were the TCR beta CDR3 regions. During a first-round RT-PCR of the TCR CDR3, the HTBI primer set was used. TCRdb redid the calling of the multiplex PCR reads with MiXCR, one entry per CDR3 protein. The sample shows about 400,000 distinct CDR3 sequences, about an eighth of them seen only once. Unmatched junction bases numbered 4, after V lost 0 bases and J lost 5 bases. This CDR3 has 15 amino acids. Germline V gene lookup returns CDR1 SGHRS and CDR2 YFSETQ.

The chain joins TRBV5-1 to TRBJ2-7; 11 bases match TRBD1. Sequencing used blood. The receptor was isolated from a man in his forties or fifties with Graves' ophthalmopathy. The CDR3 nucleotides are TGCGCCAGCAGCTTGGTAGGACAGGGGGCCCACGAGCAGTACTTC. Encoded protein: CASSLVGQGAHEQYF.